This T cell receptor beta chain was captured in a study of T cell responses to AZD1222 COVID-19 vaccine. On the study more broadly: Investigators merged groups given second doses at roughly 4 or roughly 12 weeks.

The CDR3 has 15 residues. In germline, CDR1 is KGHSY, CDR2 FQNENV. V was shortened by 4 bases and J by 3 bases, with 13 bases between the two germline ends. Sequenced by immunoSEQ multiplex PCR; TCRdb stores in-frame clones only, minus some. This table holds about 96,000 clones, 85% to 90% found once. Study conclusions and caveats: Compared with day 0, the breadth and depth of the Spike-specific TCR repertoire rose significantly after two doses of AZD1222. Donors were mostly white British, more females; clonal diversity possibly underestimated.

As to this clone: As yet, its antigen is unknown.

Material: peripheral blood, obtained on day 0 of AZD1222 vaccination. This TCR was recovered from an adult in good health. The V and J genes are TRBV16 and TRBJ1-5; D is unclear. CDR3 region: CASSPNPSINQPQHF. As DNA, the CDR3 is TGTGCCAGCAGCCCCAATCCATCCATCAATCAGCCCCAGCATTTT.